This entry features one T cell receptor beta chain sequence. What it binds is unknown. The CDR3 runs to 14 residues. V gave up 3 bases and J gave up 5 bases; unmatched junction bases: 5. Germline V gene data show CDR1 as MNHNS and CDR2 as SASEGT. The Oncomine TCR Beta short-read assay was applied to DNA of cultured CD4+ T cells. MiXCR was run by TCRdb on the PCR reads, yielding one entry per CDR3 protein. The sample has fewer than 25,000 distinct CDR3 sequences; 38% are singletons. Treatment indicated: 10-day PBMC culture with coronavirus spike peptide pools or control peptides (ViraFEST assay). This entry is derived from a study of vaccination and CD4 T cells after COVID-19. Study-level information: Control cultures, each given a CEFX pool, an HIV-1 Nef pool, or no peptide, were included. Study-wide points: The median count of SARS-CoV-2-reactive clonotypes rose from approximately 21 to 40, not significantly. Sampling was limited to relatively few convalescent patients, with no early post-infection timepoints studied.

The chain is built from TRBV6-1 and TRBJ1-1; TRBD1 agrees at 8 bases. The sequence derives from a human donor who received a COVID-19 vaccine. The source was CD4+ T cells from blood, cultured in vitro, collected before SARS-CoV-2 vaccination. CDR3 residues: CASSDRGRGTEAFF. The CDR3 region has the DNA TGTGCCAGCAGTGACAGGGGGCGAGGTACTGAAGCTTTCTTT.